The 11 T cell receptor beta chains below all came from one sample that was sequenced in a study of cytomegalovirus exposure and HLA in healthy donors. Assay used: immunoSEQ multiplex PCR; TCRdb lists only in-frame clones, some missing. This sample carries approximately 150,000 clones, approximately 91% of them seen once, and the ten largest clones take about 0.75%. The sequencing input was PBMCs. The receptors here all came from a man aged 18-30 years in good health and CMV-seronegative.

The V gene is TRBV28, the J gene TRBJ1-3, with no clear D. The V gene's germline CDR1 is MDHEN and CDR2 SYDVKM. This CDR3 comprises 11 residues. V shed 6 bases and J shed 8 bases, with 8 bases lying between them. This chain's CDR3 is CASSRGDTIYF. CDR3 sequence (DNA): TGTGCCAGCAGCCGCGGAGACACCATATATTTT.

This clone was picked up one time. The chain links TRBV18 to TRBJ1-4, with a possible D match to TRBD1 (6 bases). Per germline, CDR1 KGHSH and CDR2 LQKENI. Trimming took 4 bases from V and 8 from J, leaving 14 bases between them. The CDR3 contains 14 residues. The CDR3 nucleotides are TGTGCCAGCTCACTCAGAAGGGGGACGGAAAAACTGTTTTTT. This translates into CASSLRRGTEKLFF.

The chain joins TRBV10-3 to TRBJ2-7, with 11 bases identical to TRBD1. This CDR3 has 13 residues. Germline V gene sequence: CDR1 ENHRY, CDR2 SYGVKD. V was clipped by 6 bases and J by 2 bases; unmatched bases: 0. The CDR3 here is CAIRDRGPYEQYF. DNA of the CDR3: TGTGCCATCAGGGACAGGGGGCCCTACGAGCAGTACTTC.

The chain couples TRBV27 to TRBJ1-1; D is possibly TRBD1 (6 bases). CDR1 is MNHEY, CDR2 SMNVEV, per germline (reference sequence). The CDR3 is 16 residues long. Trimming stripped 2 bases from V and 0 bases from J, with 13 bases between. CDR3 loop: CASSLQPRGLNTEAFF. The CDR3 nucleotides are TGTGCCAGCAGTTTACAACCGCGGGGGCTGAACACTGAAGCTTTCTTT.

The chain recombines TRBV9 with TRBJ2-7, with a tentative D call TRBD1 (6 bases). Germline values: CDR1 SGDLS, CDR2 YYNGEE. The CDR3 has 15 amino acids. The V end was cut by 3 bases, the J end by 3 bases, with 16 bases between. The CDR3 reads CASSATDRSNYEQYF. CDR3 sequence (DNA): TGTGCCAGCAGCGCAACAGACAGGAGTAACTACGAGCAGTACTTC.

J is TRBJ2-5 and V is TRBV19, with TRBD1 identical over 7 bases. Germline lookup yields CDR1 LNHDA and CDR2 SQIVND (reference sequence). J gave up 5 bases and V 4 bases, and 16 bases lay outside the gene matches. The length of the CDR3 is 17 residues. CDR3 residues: CASSSTGARTGHETQYF. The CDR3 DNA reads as TGTGCCAGTAGTAGCACAGGGGCGCGGACGGGCCACGAGACCCAGTACTTC.

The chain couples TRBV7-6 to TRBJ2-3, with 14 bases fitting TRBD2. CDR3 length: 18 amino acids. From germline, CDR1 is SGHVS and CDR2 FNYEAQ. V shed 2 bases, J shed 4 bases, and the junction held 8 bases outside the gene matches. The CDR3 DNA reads TGTGCCAGCAGCTTACGAGGACTAGCGGGAGGAGGTGCAGATACGCAGTATTTT. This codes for CASSLRGLAGGGADTQYF.

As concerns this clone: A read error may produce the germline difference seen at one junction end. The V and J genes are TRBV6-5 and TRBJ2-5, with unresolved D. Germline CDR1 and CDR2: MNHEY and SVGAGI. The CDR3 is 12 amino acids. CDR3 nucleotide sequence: TGTGCCAGCATGACTCCGGTGCTCCGCGCACACTTC. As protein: CASMTPVLRAHF.

The CDR3 DNA reads TGTGCCGGAGGTTGGGCGGGGGCCTCATTGAATGAGCAGTTCTTC. It codes for CAGGWAGASLNEQFF. The V gene is TRBV19, the J gene TRBJ2-1, with D possibly TRBD2 on 7 matching bases. Germline lookup yields CDR1 LNHDA and CDR2 SQIVND (reference sequence). Trimming shortened V by 11 bases and J by 7 bases, and 24 bases separated the two germline ends. The CDR3 runs to 15 residues.

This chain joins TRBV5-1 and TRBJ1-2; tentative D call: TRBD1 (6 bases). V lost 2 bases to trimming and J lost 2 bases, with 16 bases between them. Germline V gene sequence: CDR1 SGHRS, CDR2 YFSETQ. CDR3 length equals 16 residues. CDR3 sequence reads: CASSFQAGRGNYGYTF. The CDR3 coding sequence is TGCGCCAGCAGCTTTCAGGCAGGGAGGGGGAACTATGGCTACACCTTC.

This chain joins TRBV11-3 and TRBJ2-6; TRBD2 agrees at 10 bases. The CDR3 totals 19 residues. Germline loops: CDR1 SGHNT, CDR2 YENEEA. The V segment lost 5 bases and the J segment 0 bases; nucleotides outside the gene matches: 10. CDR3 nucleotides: TGTGCCAGCAGCCCGGAGGGAGCTAGCGGGAGCTCTGGGGCCAACGTCCTGACTTTC. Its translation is CASSPEGASGSSGANVLTF. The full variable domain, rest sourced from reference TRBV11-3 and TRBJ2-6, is EAGVVQSPRYKIIEKKQPVAFWCNPISGHNTLYWYLQNLGQGPELLIRYENEEAVDDSQLPKDRFSAERLKGVDSTLKIQPAELGDSAVYLCASSPEGASGSSGANVLTFGAGSRLTVL.